Following are 10 T cell receptor beta chains from one sample sequenced in a study of T cells in localized non-small cell lung cancer. The data were produced by immunoSEQ multiplex PCR, yet TCRdb's version contains in-frame clones alone and is incomplete. The table has a few thousand clones, more than 20% seen once. Specimen: lung tumor tissue, collected before any cancer treatment. Every receptor here comes from a man aged 40-75 years with stage III lung adenocarcinoma.

V is TRBV29-1 and J is TRBJ1-1; D is undetermined. The germline V gene encodes CDR1 SQVTM and CDR2 ANQGSEA. CDR3 size: 14 residues. Deletions cut 6 bases from V and 4 bases from J, with 18 bases between. The CDR3 here is CSVTPPLTFTEAFF. The CDR3 region has the DNA TGCAGCGTCACACCCCCTTTAACCTTCACTGAAGCTTTCTTT.

This clone showed up just a few times. J is TRBJ2-5 and V is TRBV11-3; TRBD2 agrees at 13 bases. CDR3 length: 15 residues. Germline loops: CDR1 SGHNT, CDR2 YENEEA. V dropped 8 bases and J dropped 5; count of bases not matched to a gene: 8. The CDR3 region is CASWTSGSGQETQYF. Written as DNA, the CDR3 is TGTGCCAGCTGGACTAGCGGGAGTGGTCAGGAGACCCAGTACTTC.

The rearrangement uses TRBV29-1 and TRBJ2-7; no clear D gene. Germline V gene sequence: CDR1 SQVTM, CDR2 ANQGSEA. CDR3 length: 15 amino acids. The ends were cut back, 0 bases at V and 4 bases at J, with 16 bases in the middle. DNA for the CDR3: TGCAGCGTTGAAGATAGTGGGCCACCCGAATACGAGCAGTACTTC. As protein: CSVEDSGPPEYEQYF.

This clone was recorded a few times. The chain joins TRBV7-5 to TRBJ2-2. TRBV7-5 is recorded as a pseudogene. This CDR3 is 16 amino acids long. The CDR3 reads CASSATGRDNTGELFF. In DNA form, the CDR3 reads TGTGCCAGCAGCGCAACGGGAAGGGACAACACCGGGGAGCTGTTTTTT.

This clone showed up just a few times. V gene TRBV6-8 combines with J gene TRBJ1-2; weak D call: TRBD1 (5 bases). Germline V gene lookup returns CDR1 MNHGY and CDR2 SAAAGT. The CDR3 has 13 residues. Deletions cut 7 bases from V and 0 bases from J, with 9 bases between. CDR3 coding DNA: TGTGCCAGCACCGACAGCACTAACTATGGCTACACCTTC. Its translation is CASTDSTNYGYTF.

A few counts support this clone. This chain uses TRBV6-8 with TRBJ2-2; D is uncertain. The CDR3 sequence is 13 residues long. Trimming pared 4 bases from V and 4 bases from J, leaving 7 bases between. CDR1 is MNHGY, CDR2 SAAAGT, per germline. The CDR3 reads CASSSAFTGELFF. CDR3 DNA sequence: TGTGCCAGCAGTTCGGCATTCACCGGGGAGCTGTTTTTT.

The J gene is TRBJ1-2, the V gene TRBV11-3, with D unresolved. Trimming took off 5 bases at V and 4 bases at J, with 14 bases between the two ends. The CDR3 has 14 residues. In germline, CDR1 is SGHNT, CDR2 YENEEA. The CDR3 DNA reads as TGTGCCAGCAGCCTAATTACGGAGGTCTATGGCTACACCTTC. This encodes CASSLITEVYGYTF.

The V and J genes are TRBV12-2 and TRBJ2-1; TRBD2, the D gene given by the table, was not confirmed from the DNA. TRBV12-2 is deemed a pseudogene. This CDR3 spans 15 amino acids. CDR3 sequence: CAILAGGGSYNEQFF. The DNA of the CDR3 is TGTGCCATATTAGCGGGAGGGGGATCCTACAATGAGCAGTTCTTC.

The chain uses TRBV9 and TRBJ1-6; no definite D call. Germline V CDR1 and CDR2: SGDLS, YYNGEE. Trimming shortened V by 0 bases and J by 6 bases, and 13 bases separated the two germline ends. This CDR3 is 16 amino acids long. The CDR3 DNA reads as TGTGCCAGCAGCGTAGATTCGGGGAGCCGTAATTCACCCCTCCACTTT. Translating gives CASSVDSGSRNSPLHF.

The chain uses TRBV15 and TRBJ2-5; possible D gene TRBD2, 6 bases. Germline V gives CDR1 LNHNV, CDR2 YYDKDF (reference sequence). V was pared by 0 bases and J by 5 bases, with 16 bases between. The CDR3 is 16 residues long. CDR3 residues: CATSRDRPTRGETQYF. CDR3 coding DNA: TGTGCCACCAGCAGAGATAGGCCGACTAGAGGGGAGACCCAGTACTTC.